The 16 T cell receptor beta chains in this list originate from one sample, sequenced in a study of T cell changes during pregnancy in multiple sclerosis. The protocol was immunoSEQ multiplex PCR, while the TCRdb copy is restricted to in-frame clones and leaves out a portion. This table has 36,000 or so clones, 75% to 90% appearing once. The sequencing used CD8+ T cells from peripheral blood mononuclear cells, collected in the third trimester of pregnancy. The receptors here all came from a female donor with multiple sclerosis, enrolled in a pregnancy study.

This rearrangement joins TRBV19 to TRBJ2-2; D is unclear. V was cut by 1 base and J by 4 bases, with 4 bases left in between. The CDR3 extends over 13 amino acids. Germline loops: CDR1 LNHDA, CDR2 SQIVND (reference sequence). The DNA for the CDR3 is TGTGCCAGTAGTATAGCGTTCACCGGGGAGCTGTTTTTT. It encodes CASSIAFTGELFF.

This clone was picked up one time. The CDR3 DNA follows: TGTGCCAGCAGTCTCGGGACATTGAACACTGAAGCTTTCTTT. It codes for CASSLGTLNTEAFF. The chain is built from TRBV6-6 and TRBJ1-1; possible D gene TRBD1, 6 bases. The CDR3 length is 14 residues. V lost 5 bases to trimming and J lost 0 bases, with 10 bases between them. CDR1 is MNHNY, CDR2 SVGAGI, per germline (reference sequence).

Only one count was recorded for this clone. The chain joins TRBV2 to TRBJ1-2; 7 nucleotides match TRBD1. The V and J ends lost 8 bases and 7 bases, in that order; junction bases with no gene match: 4. CDR3 length: 11 residues. From germline, CDR1 is SNHLY and CDR2 FYNNEI. The CDR3 sequence is CASPRGSGYTF. As DNA, the CDR3 is TGTGCCAGCCCCAGGGGGTCTGGCTACACCTTC.

For this clone: Other DNA sequences from this sample encode an identical CDR3 as well. The rearrangement joins TRBV2 to TRBJ1-3; TRBD1 agrees at 11 bases. From germline, CDR1 is SNHLY and CDR2 FYNNEI. The CDR3 covers 16 residues. V was pared by 3 bases and J by 1 base, with 2 bases of the junction left unmatched. As DNA, the CDR3 is TGTGCCAGCAGTGAGGGACAGGGGGGATCTGGAAACACCATATATTTT. It translates to CASSEGQGGSGNTIYF.

The V and J genes are TRBV6-5 and TRBJ2-7, with 8 positions matching TRBD2. Losses at the gene ends were 0 bases for V and 3 bases for J; bases not matched to a gene: 4. The CDR3 is made up of 15 amino acids. Germline CDR1 reads MNHEY; CDR2 reads SVGAGI. CDR3 sequence: CASSYSAGTSYEQYF. CDR3 DNA sequence: TGTGCCAGCAGTTACTCGGCCGGGACTAGCTACGAGCAGTACTTC.

This clone showed up just a few times. The chain recombines TRBV28 with TRBJ1-5, with a tentative D call TRBD1 (5 bases). V was shortened by 7 bases and J by 0 bases, with 13 bases between the two germline ends. The CDR3 is 15 residues long. Germline V lookup: CDR1 MDHEN, CDR2 SYDVKM. The CDR3 nucleotides read TGTGCCAGCACCAATCCTAGGGGTAGCAATCAGCCCCAGCATTTT. It translates to CASTNPRGSNQPQHF.

The chain has TRBV5-5 and TRBJ2-2, with a possible D match to TRBD1 (6 bases). CDR3 length: 14 amino acids. The germline V gene encodes CDR1 SGHKS and CDR2 YYEKEE (reference sequence). V lost 4 bases to trimming and J lost 6 bases, with 13 bases between them. For the CDR3, the DNA is TGTGCCAGCAGCCTCCCACAGGGTTCCGGGGAGCTGTTTTTT. As protein: CASSLPQGSGELFF.

The CDR3 region is CASSATGPPYEQYF. CDR3 sequence (DNA): TGTGCCAGCAGCGCGACAGGGCCGCCCTACGAGCAGTACTTC. The V call is TRBV7-6, the J call TRBJ2-7, with 7 bases matching TRBD1. From germline, CDR1 is SGHVS and CDR2 FNYEAQ. There are 14 residues in the CDR3. Losses at the gene ends were 5 bases for V and 2 bases for J; bases not matched to a gene: 6.

The chain has TRBV19 and TRBJ1-2; D is possibly TRBD1 (5 bases). Trimming left V 8 bases short and J 5 bases short, with 18 bases between. Germline assignment: CDR1 LNHDA and CDR2 SQIVND (reference sequence). The CDR3 loop spans 14 amino acids. The CDR3 nucleotides are TGTGCCAGTCTAGCCGGGAGGGGCCTATATGGCTACACCTTC. Protein sequence: CASLAGRGLYGYTF.

The chain uses TRBV9 and TRBJ1-2; D may be TRBD1 (6 bases). The CDR3 runs to 14 residues. The germline V and J ends were trimmed by 0 bases and 6 bases, with 12 bases remaining between them. CDR1 is SGDLS, CDR2 YYNGEE, per germline. For the CDR3, the DNA is TGTGCCAGCAGCGTAGCCGGGCCAGGGGATGGCTACACCTTC. This encodes CASSVAGPGDGYTF.

The rearrangement links TRBV6-5 to TRBJ2-7, with D tentatively TRBD1 (6 bases). V was clipped by 5 bases and J by 2 bases, with 13 bases between them. Per germline, CDR1 MNHEY and CDR2 SVGAGI. The CDR3 has 14 residues. The CDR3 sequence: CASSPSGHPYEQYF. The CDR3 DNA is TGTGCCAGCAGTCCGTCGGGACACCCCTACGAGCAGTACTTC.

CDR3 sequence (DNA): TGTGCCATCAGAGCGGGGTCCTACAATGAGCAGTTCTTC. It encodes CAIRAGSYNEQFF. The chain links TRBV10-3 to TRBJ2-1, with 7 bases that match TRBD2. CDR3 length: 13 residues. V was clipped by 6 bases and J by 1 base; unmatched bases: 0. The germline gives CDR1 ENHRY, CDR2 SYGVKD.

This clone was counted a single time. V gene TRBV19 combines with J gene TRBJ1-1; no firm D call. This CDR3 has 14 amino acids. Germline CDR1 LNHDA, CDR2 SQIVND (reference sequence). V gave up 1 base and J gave up 1 base, with 7 bases separating them. In nucleotides, the CDR3 is TGTGCCAGTAGTATAGCAGCGAAGAACACTGAAGCTTTCTTT. Translated, it gives CASSIAAKNTEAFF.

The rearrangement joins TRBV6-5 to TRBJ2-7; 7 bases line up with TRBD1. The CDR3 consists of 13 residues. Germline V gives CDR1 MNHEY, CDR2 SVGAGI. V gave up 2 bases and J gave up 3 bases; unmatched junction bases: 1. The CDR3 sequence is CASSYGQVYEQYF. CDR3 sequence (DNA): TGTGCCAGCAGTTACGGACAGGTCTACGAGCAGTACTTC.

The chain combines TRBV27 with TRBJ1-6, with unresolved D. V was clipped by 9 bases and J by 5 bases, with 8 bases between them. CDR1 and CDR2 from the germline V gene are MNHEY and SMNVEV (reference sequence). The CDR3 is 12 residues long. CDR3 residues: CASGQNNSPLHF. The CDR3 bases are TGTGCCAGTGGGCAGAATAATTCACCCCTCCACTTT.

The CDR3 loop reads CASSVDSTNYGYTF. Written as DNA, the CDR3 is TGTGCCAGCAGTGTTGACAGTACCAACTATGGCTACACCTTC. This chain joins TRBV6-1 and TRBJ1-2; perhaps TRBD1 as D (5 bases). Germline-derived CDR1 and CDR2 are MNHNS and SASEGT. Trimming cost V 4 bases and J 2 bases, with 11 bases left between them. The CDR3 consists of 14 residues.